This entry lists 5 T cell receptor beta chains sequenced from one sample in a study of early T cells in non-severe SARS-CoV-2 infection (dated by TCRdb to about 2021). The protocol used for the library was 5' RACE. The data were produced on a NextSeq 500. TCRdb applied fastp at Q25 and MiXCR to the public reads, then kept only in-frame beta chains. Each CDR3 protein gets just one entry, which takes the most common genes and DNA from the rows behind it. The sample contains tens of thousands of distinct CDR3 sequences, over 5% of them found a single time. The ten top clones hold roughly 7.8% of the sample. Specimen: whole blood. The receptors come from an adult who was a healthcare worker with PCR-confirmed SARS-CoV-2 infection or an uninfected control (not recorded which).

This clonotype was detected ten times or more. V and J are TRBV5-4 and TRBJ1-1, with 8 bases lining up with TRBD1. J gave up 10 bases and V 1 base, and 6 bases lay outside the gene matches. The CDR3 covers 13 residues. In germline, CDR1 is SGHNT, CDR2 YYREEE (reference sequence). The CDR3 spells CASSLYTGGAAFF. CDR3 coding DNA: TGTGCCAGCAGCTTGTACACAGGGGGTGCAGCTTTCTTT.

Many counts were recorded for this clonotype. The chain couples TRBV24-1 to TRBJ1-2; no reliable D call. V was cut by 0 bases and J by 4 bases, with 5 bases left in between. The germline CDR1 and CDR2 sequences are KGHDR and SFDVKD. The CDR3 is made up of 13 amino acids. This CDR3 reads CATSDLIGYGYTF. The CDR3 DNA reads TGTGCCACCAGTGATTTGATCGGCTATGGCTACACCTTC.

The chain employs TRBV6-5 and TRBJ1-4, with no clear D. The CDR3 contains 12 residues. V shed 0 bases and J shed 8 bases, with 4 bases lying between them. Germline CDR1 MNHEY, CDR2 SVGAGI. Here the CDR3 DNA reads TGTGCCAGCAGTTACTCGGGGGAAAAACTGTTTTTT. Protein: CASSYSGEKLFF.

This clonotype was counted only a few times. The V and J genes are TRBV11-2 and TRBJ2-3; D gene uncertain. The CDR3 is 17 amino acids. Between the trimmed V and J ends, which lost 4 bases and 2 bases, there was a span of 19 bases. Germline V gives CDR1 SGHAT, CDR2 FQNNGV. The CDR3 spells CASSSRTVGPFTDTQYF. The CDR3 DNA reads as TGTGCCAGCAGCTCCCGTACTGTGGGTCCGTTCACAGATACGCAGTATTTT.

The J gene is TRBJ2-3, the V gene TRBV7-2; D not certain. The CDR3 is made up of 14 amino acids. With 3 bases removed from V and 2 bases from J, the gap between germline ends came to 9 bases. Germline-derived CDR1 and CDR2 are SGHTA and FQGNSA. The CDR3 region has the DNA TGTGCCAGCAGCTTGGTAGGAGTCACAGATACGCAGTATTTT. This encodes CASSLVGVTDTQYF.